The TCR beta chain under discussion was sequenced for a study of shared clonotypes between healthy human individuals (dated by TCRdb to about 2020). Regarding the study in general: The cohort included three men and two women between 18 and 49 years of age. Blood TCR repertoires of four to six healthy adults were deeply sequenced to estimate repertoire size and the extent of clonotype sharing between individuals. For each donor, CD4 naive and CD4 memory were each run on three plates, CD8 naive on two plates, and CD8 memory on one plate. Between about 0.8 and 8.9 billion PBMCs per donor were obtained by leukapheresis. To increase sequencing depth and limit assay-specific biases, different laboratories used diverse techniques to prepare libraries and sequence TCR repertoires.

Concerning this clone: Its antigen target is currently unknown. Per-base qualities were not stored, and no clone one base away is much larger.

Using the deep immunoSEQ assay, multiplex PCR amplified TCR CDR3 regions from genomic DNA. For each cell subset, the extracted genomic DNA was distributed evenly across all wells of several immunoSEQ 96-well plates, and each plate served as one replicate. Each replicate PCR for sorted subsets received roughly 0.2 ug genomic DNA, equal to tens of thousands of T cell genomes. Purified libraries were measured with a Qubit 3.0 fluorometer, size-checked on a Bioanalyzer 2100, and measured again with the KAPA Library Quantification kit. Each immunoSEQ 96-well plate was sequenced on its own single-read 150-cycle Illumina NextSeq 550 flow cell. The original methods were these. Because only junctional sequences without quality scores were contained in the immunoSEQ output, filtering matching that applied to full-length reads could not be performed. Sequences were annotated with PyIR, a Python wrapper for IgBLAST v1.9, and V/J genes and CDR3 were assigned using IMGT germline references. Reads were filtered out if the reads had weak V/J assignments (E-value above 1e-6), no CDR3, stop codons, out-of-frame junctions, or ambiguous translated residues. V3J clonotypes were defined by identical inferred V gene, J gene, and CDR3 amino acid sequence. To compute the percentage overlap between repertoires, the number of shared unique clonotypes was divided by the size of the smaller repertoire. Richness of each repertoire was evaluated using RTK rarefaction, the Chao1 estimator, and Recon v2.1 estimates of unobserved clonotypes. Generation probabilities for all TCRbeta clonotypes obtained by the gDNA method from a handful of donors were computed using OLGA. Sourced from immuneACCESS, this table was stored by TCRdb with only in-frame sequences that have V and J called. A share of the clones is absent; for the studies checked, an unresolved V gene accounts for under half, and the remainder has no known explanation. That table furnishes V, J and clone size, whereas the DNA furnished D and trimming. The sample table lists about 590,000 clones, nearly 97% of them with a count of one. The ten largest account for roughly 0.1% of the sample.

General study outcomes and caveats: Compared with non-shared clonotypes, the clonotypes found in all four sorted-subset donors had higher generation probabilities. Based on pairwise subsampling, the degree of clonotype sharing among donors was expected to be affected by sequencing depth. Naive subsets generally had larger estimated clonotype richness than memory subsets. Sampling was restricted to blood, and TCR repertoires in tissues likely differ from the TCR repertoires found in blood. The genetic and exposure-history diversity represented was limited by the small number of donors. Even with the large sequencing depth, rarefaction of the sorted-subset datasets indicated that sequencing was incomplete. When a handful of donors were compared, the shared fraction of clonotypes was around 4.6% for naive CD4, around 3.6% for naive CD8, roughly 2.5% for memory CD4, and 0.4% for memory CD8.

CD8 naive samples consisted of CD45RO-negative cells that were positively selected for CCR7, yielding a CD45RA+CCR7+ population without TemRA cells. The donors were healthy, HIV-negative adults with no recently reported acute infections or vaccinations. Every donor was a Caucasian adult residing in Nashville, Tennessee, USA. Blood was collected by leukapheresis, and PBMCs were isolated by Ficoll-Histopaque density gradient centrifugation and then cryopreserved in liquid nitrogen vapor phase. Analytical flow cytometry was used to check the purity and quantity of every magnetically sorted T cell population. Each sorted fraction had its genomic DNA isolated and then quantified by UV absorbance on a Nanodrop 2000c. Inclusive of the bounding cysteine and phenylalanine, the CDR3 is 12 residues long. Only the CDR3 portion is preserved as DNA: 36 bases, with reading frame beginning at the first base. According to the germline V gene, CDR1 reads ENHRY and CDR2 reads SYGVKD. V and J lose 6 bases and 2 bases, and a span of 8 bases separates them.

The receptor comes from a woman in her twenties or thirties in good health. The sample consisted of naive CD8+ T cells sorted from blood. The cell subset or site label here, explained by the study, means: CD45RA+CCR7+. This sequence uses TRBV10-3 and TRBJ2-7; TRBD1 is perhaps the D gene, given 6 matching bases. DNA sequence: TGTGCCATCAGGGGGGACACCTACGAGCAGTACTTC. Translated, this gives CAIRGDTYEQYF.